A single sample is the source of the 25 T cell receptor beta chains below, sequenced in a study of T cells in Graves' hyperthyroidism and ophthalmopathy. RNA transcripts were the template for amplifying TCR beta CDR3 regions. First-round RT-PCR of the TCR CDR3 relied on the HTBI primer set. One entry per CDR3 protein, called by TCRdb with MiXCR from the multiplex PCR reads. The sample includes under 550,000 distinct CDR3 sequences, approximately 15% of them seen just once. The source material was blood. The receptors shown here come from a woman in her late teens or twenties with Graves' hyperthyroidism.

In nucleotides, the CDR3 is TGCAGTGCTCAGCCGGGACAGGATAATGAGCAGTTCTTC. Translation: CSAQPGQDNEQFF. J is TRBJ2-1 and V is TRBV20-1, with 8 bases lining up with TRBD1. J gave up 7 bases and V 5 bases, and 7 bases lay outside the gene matches. The CDR3 consists of 13 residues. CDR1 DFQATT and CDR2 SNEGSKA come from the germline V gene (reference sequence).

Only a few counts were recorded for this clonotype. The gene calls are TRBV7-2 and TRBJ1-4, with D unresolved. The CDR3 totals 13 residues. Germline values: CDR1 SGHTA, CDR2 FQGNSA. Trimming took 4 bases from V and 4 from J, leaving 7 bases between them. CDR3 in DNA: TGTGCCAGCAGCTGGGCTTATAATGAAAAACTGTTTTTT. Its translation is CASSWAYNEKLFF.

At least ten counts were recorded for this clonotype. V usage is TRBV11-2 and J usage is TRBJ1-4, with D perhaps matching TRBD1 (6 bases). Trimming removed 5 bases at V and 8 bases at J, with 15 bases between. The length of the CDR3 is 14 residues. Germline V CDR1 and CDR2: SGHAT, FQNNGV. The CDR3 region is CASSLGGDGEKLFF. CDR3 DNA: TGTGCCAGCAGCCTAGGGGGGGACGGAGAAAAACTGTTTTTT.

The chain employs TRBV12-5 and TRBJ2-1; TRBD1 agrees at 8 bases. The CDR3 sequence is 15 residues long. Germline V gene lookup returns CDR1 LGHNT and CDR2 FRNRAP. Trimming cost V 7 bases and J 4 bases; bases outside gene matches: 9. The CDR3 loop reads CASAPGQGFYNEQFF. CDR3 DNA: TGTGCTAGTGCTCCAGGACAGGGTTTTTACAATGAGCAGTTCTTC.

V gene TRBV19 combines with J gene TRBJ1-1; D is ambiguous. The CDR3 extends over 13 amino acids. Germline V CDR1 and CDR2: LNHDA, SQIVND (reference sequence). The ends were cut back, 7 bases at V and 3 bases at J, with 12 bases in the middle. In DNA form, the CDR3 reads TGTGCCAGTACTCCGCCAGGTTACACTGAAGCTTTCTTT. Translating it yields CASTPPGYTEAFF.

This clonotype was counted at least ten times. The genes are TRBV7-9 and TRBJ2-1; the D call may be TRBD1 or TRBD2 (5 bases each). Per the germline V gene, CDR1 is SEHNR and CDR2 is FQNEAQ (reference sequence). The CDR3 spans 14 residues. V was pared by 5 bases and J by 0 bases, with 8 bases between. CDR3 in DNA: TGTGCCAGCAGCCGGGACCACTCCTACAATGAGCAGTTCTTC. Translating gives CASSRDHSYNEQFF.

In this sample, this clonotype turned up a few times. The genes are TRBV5-5 and TRBJ1-2; D gene uncertain. Trimming shortened V by 1 base and J by 7 bases, and 11 bases separated the two germline ends. The CDR3 is 13 residues long. Germline CDR1 and CDR2: SGHKS and YYEKEE (reference sequence). In nucleotides, the CDR3 is TGTGCCAGCAGCTTGAGCCGGGATTCTGGCTACACCTTC. The encoded protein is CASSLSRDSGYTF.

This clonotype was detected many times. The CDR3 loop is CASTLLGEQFF. The CDR3 coding sequence is TGTGCCAGCACCCTCCTGGGGGAGCAGTTCTTC. The chain recombines TRBV6-2 or TRBV6-3 with TRBJ2-1; D remains unclear. This CDR3 is built from 11 residues. The V gene lost 7 bases and the J gene lost 10 bases, with 11 bases spanning the gap. Germline CDR1 reads MNHEY; CDR2 reads SVGEGT.

The V gene is TRBV7-8, the J gene TRBJ2-3; tentatively, D is TRBD1 (5 bases). Trimming stripped 1 base from V and 0 bases from J, with 11 bases between. Germline V lookup: CDR1 SGHVS, CDR2 FQNEAQ. The CDR3 is 16 amino acids. The CDR3 is CASSLDGGQSTDTQYF. The CDR3 DNA sequence: TGTGCCAGCAGCTTAGACGGCGGACAAAGCACAGATACGCAGTATTTT.

A few counts support this clonotype. The chain carries TRBV9 and TRBJ2-2; a weak D match, TRBD2 (5 bases). V dropped 0 bases and J dropped 0 bases, with 6 bases sitting between them. There are 15 residues in the CDR3. CDR1 is SGDLS, CDR2 YYNGEE, per germline. The DNA for the CDR3 is TGTGCCAGCAGCGTAGGAGGGTCGAACACCGGGGAGCTGTTTTTT. Translating it yields CASSVGGSNTGELFF.

This rearrangement joins TRBV4-1 to TRBJ1-2; D gene unclear. Trimming took off 0 bases at V and 2 bases at J, with 10 bases between the two ends. Germline V gene lookup returns CDR1 MGHRA and CDR2 YSYEKL. CDR3 length: 15 amino acids. The CDR3 region is CASSQDWWANYGYTF. CDR3 nucleotide sequence: TGCGCCAGCAGCCAAGATTGGTGGGCCAACTATGGCTACACCTTC.

This clonotype came up a few times. V is TRBV9 and J is TRBJ2-2; D unresolved. V shed 0 bases and J shed 6 bases, with 6 bases lying between them. CDR1 and CDR2 (germline): SGDLS, YYNGEE. The CDR3 runs 13 residues. Here the CDR3 DNA reads TGTGCCAGCAGCGTAGAAGTAGCCGGGGAGCTGTTTTTT. Translating gives CASSVEVAGELFF. The whole variable domain, filled in from reference TRBV9 and TRBJ2-2, reads DSGVTQTPKHLITATGQRVTLRCSPRSGDLSVYWYQQSLDQGLQFLIQYYNGEERAKGNILERFSAQQFPDLHSELNLSSLELGDSALYFCASSVEVAGELFFGEGSRLTVL.

This clonotype has a handful of counts. V and J are TRBV2 and TRBJ1-1, with D unresolved. This CDR3 is built from 12 residues. Germline CDR1 SNHLY, CDR2 FYNNEI. V was pared by 4 bases and J by 6 bases, with 9 bases between. Written as DNA, the CDR3 is TGTGCCAGCAGTGCGGCCCCAGCTGAAGCTTTCTTT. As protein: CASSAAPAEAFF. The full variable domain, completed using reference TRBV2 and TRBJ1-1, is EPEVTQTPSHQVTQMGQEVILRCVPISNHLYFYWYRQILGQKVEFLVSFYNNEISEKSEIFDDQFSVERPDGSNFTLKIRSTKLEDSAMYFCASSAAPAEAFFGQGTRLTVV.

This clonotype was seen a few times. The CDR3 protein is CASRGSDTAGSYTF. The CDR3 DNA follows: TGTGCCAGCAGGGGATCGGACACTGCTGGCAGCTACACCTTC. The V and J genes are TRBV3-1 and TRBJ1-2, with a tentative D call TRBD1 (5 bases). There are 14 residues in the CDR3. The germline V gene has CDR1 LGHDT and CDR2 YNNKEL (reference sequence). V was cut by 6 bases and J by 9 bases, with 20 bases left in between.

The table lists this clonotype with many counts. The CDR3 coding sequence is TGTGCCAGCAGCTTATATCTAGCGGCAAGCTCCTACGAGCAGTACTTC. This codes for CASSLYLAASSYEQYF. This chain links TRBV7-6 with TRBJ2-7; 7 bases match TRBD2. From germline, CDR1 is SGHVS and CDR2 FNYEAQ. There are 16 residues in the CDR3. J was trimmed by 0 bases and V by 2 bases; bases with no gene match: 7. Combining the CDR3 with reference TRBV7-6 and TRBJ2-7 gives the whole variable domain GAGVSQSPRYKVTKRGQDVALRCDPISGHVSLYWYRQALGQGPEFLTYFNYEAQQDKSGLPNDRFSAERPEGSISTLTIQRTEQRDSAMYRCASSLYLAASSYEQYFGPGTRLTVT.

As regards this clonotype: An end of the junction does not agree with germline; a read error may underlie this. The chain carries TRBV5-1 and TRBJ2-1, with TRBD1 matching over 12 bases. This CDR3 is built from 17 residues. The germline V gene encodes CDR1 SGHRS and CDR2 YFSETQ. CDR3 coding DNA: TGTGCCAGCAGCGTAGCGGTTCCGGGACAGGGGGCAAATGAGCAGTTCTTC. This codes for CASSVAVPGQGANEQFF.

This clonotype was recorded many times. The chain combines TRBV20-1 with TRBJ2-1; weak D call: TRBD2 (6 bases). The CDR3 contains 12 residues. V shed 4 bases and J shed 5 bases, with 9 bases lying between them. The germline V gene encodes CDR1 DFQATT and CDR2 SNEGSKA (reference sequence). The CDR3 here is CSATGLHNEQFF. The CDR3 region has the DNA TGCAGTGCTACGGGACTTCACAATGAGCAGTTCTTC.

The sample holds many counts of this clonotype. V gene TRBV12-3 or TRBV12-4 combines with J gene TRBJ1-2; a weak D match, TRBD1 (5 bases). The length of the CDR3 is 13 residues. Trimming pared 4 bases from V and 8 bases from J, leaving 14 bases between. Here the CDR3 reads CASSSGTELGYTF. DNA for the CDR3: TGTGCCAGCAGTTCCGGGACCGAACTCGGCTACACCTTC.

This chain uses TRBV4-1 with TRBJ1-5, with D possibly matching TRBD1 (5 bases). V dropped 0 bases and J dropped 7 bases, with 13 bases sitting between them. Per germline, CDR1 MGHRA and CDR2 YSYEKL. The CDR3 is 15 amino acids. CDR3 sequence reads: CASSQEGRREQPQHF. The CDR3, as DNA: TGCGCCAGCAGCCAAGAGGGGCGCAGGGAGCAGCCCCAGCATTTT.

The table lists this clonotype with many counts. This sequence joins TRBV6-1 and TRBJ1-2; D is possibly TRBD1 (5 bases). V lost 0 bases and J lost 3, with 8 bases in between. The V gene's germline CDR1 is MNHNS and CDR2 SASEGT. This CDR3 contains 14 residues. CDR3 sequence reads: CASSEAAQDYGYTF. In DNA, the CDR3 is TGTGCCAGCAGTGAAGCGGCACAGGACTATGGCTACACCTTC.

This clonotype was found many times. This chain connects TRBV5-1 to TRBJ2-7; TRBD2 matches at 11 bases. The length of the CDR3 is 17 residues. The J segment lost 4 bases and the V segment lost 0 bases, leaving 9 bases of the junction unmatched. Germline lookup yields CDR1 SGHRS and CDR2 YFSETQ. The CDR3 loop is CASSLGLPGLAVYEQYF. CDR3 bases: TGCGCCAGCAGCTTGGGGTTACCGGGACTAGCGGTGTACGAGCAGTACTTC.

The chain uses TRBV28 and TRBJ1-1; maybe TRBD1 (5 bases). The germline gives CDR1 MDHEN, CDR2 SYDVKM. Trimming removed 5 bases at V and 8 bases at J, with 18 bases between. The CDR3 runs to 14 residues. CDR3 nucleotide sequence: TGTGCCAGCAGTCTCAGGGACCTCCCTTCCGAAGCTTTCTTT. Translated, it gives CASSLRDLPSEAFF.

The chain has TRBV20-1 and TRBJ1-5; D unclear. V was clipped by 5 bases and J by 0 bases, with 11 bases between them. Germline values: CDR1 DFQATT, CDR2 SNEGSKA (reference sequence). The CDR3 runs 14 residues. CDR3 loop: CSADDGPSNQPQHF. The CDR3 region has the DNA TGCAGTGCTGATGACGGCCCTAGCAATCAGCCCCAGCATTTT.

The table lists this clonotype with many counts. The chain has TRBV29-1 and TRBJ1-2; possible D gene TRBD1, 6 bases. Trimming cost V 3 bases and J 6 bases, with 17 bases left between them. This CDR3 comprises 14 residues. Germline assignment: CDR1 SQVTM and CDR2 ANQGSEA. CDR3 DNA: TGCAGCGTTGATAAAGGGGGGGCGCCTCATGGCTACACCTTC. As protein: CSVDKGGAPHGYTF.

The rearrangement uses TRBV27 and TRBJ2-1, with 9 positions matching TRBD2. This CDR3 contains 16 residues. V shed 4 bases and J 4 bases; nucleotides not matched to a gene: 8. Germline CDR1 and CDR2: MNHEY and SMNVEV (reference sequence). The CDR3 nucleotides read TGTGCCAGCAGTTCCCTTGCGACTAGCGGATACAATGAGCAGTTCTTC. This sequence encodes CASSSLATSGYNEQFF.